The rows below give T cell receptor beta chains drawn from one sample of a study of human T cells and chemical hapten exposure. TCRdb independently ran MiXCR on the RACE reads; one entry per CDR3 protein. This table holds about 60,000 distinct CDR3 sequences, 11% found once. This sample comprised whole blood, obtained in connection with sensitization to the hapten diphenylcyclopropenone (DPC). These receptors originate from a middle-aged woman with alopecia areata. Some clones in this sample may be carry-over from other donors' samples. CDR3s include the opening cysteine and the closing phenylalanine or tryptophan.

CDR3aa	j_gene	v_gene
CASSPPGTATYEQYF	TRBJ2-7	TRBV18
CASSQDSLAGGTATGELFF	TRBJ2-2	TRBV4-3
CASSAAGSYHNEQFF	TRBJ2-1	TRBV7-2
CSVRDGERSPLHF	TRBJ1-6	TRBV29-1
CASSSTSGRASEQFF	TRBJ2-1	TRBV11-3
CASSLGQTYSSPFHF	TRBJ1-6	TRBV5-1
CASSQDRTSGNEQFF	TRBJ2-1	TRBV4-3
CASSRQGGTGQPQHF	TRBJ1-5	TRBV18
CASGPRGSLGTEAFF	TRBJ1-1	TRBV6-4
CASSESTGRGMGEQYF	TRBJ2-7	TRBV25-1
CDWSRGLGEDTQYF	TRBJ2-3	TRBV30
CATSAPDRDIQYF	TRBJ2-4	TRBV24-1
CASTESSAWNEQFF	TRBJ2-1	TRBV2
CASTEETGRAFF	TRBJ1-1	TRBV6-1
CAWGSDRKVLDGYTF	TRBJ1-2	TRBV30
CASSLGGDISGYTF	TRBJ1-2	TRBV7-9
CASSYLTGNTEAFF	TRBJ1-1	TRBV6-5
CAIRTVLNTEAFF	TRBJ1-1	TRBV12-3/TRBV12-4
CASSEKGLAAYNEQFF	TRBJ2-1	TRBV2
CASSLSARGRDEQYF	TRBJ2-7	TRBV7-2
CASKDGTGVATGELFF	TRBJ2-2	TRBV2
CASHPPGPNTEAFF	TRBJ1-1	TRBV25-1
CASGRPGANVLTF	TRBJ2-6	TRBV19
CASSLARNTGELFF	TRBJ2-2	TRBV11-2
CASSFQGSTDTQYF	TRBJ2-3	TRBV7-9
CASSPALAESEQFF	TRBJ2-1	TRBV7-2
CASSLVQGTPQHF	TRBJ1-5	TRBV5-5
CSVLYSTGSSGNTIYF	TRBJ1-3	TRBV29-1
CASSEGTAVEQFF	TRBJ2-1	TRBV7-2
CASSWQGAVENYGYTF	TRBJ1-2	TRBV6-6
CASRASGGSYEQYF	TRBJ2-7	TRBV12-3/TRBV12-4
CASSRAGAKDGELFF	TRBJ2-2	TRBV12-3/TRBV12-4
CSVAGTSYNEQFF	TRBJ2-1	TRBV29-1
CASSLVGDSRYNEQFF	TRBJ2-1	TRBV5-1
CASSQDLGAGAAANEQFF	TRBJ2-1	TRBV3-1
CASSPSGTSAPDTQYF	TRBJ2-3	TRBV27
CASSLAGKSNQPQHF	TRBJ1-5	TRBV7-8
CTSSQLPPTRNLQETQYF	TRBJ2-5	TRBV1
CSVVKGMNTEAFF	TRBJ1-1	TRBV29-1
CASSPSGAANEKLFF	TRBJ1-4	TRBV12-3/TRBV12-4
CATALGGTQPQHF	TRBJ1-5	TRBV10-3
CASSPGLSGANQPQHF	TRBJ1-5	TRBV6-2/TRBV6-3
CASTDPAGGPYNEQFF	TRBJ2-1	TRBV6-1
CAISEIDQETQYF	TRBJ2-5	TRBV10-3
CAWSAENTEAFF	TRBJ1-1	TRBV30
CASSFPGPEVEAFF	TRBJ1-1	TRBV3-1
CAITPQGDTGELFF	TRBJ2-2	TRBV10-3
CSVAERWMNTEAFF	TRBJ1-1	TRBV29-1
CASSVGQSYNEQFF	TRBJ2-1	TRBV25-1
CASSQSSGRATDTQYF	TRBJ2-3	TRBV4-3